These 8 T cell receptor beta chains share one sample of origin, sequenced in a study of shared clonotypes between healthy human individuals. Profiling relied on immunoSEQ multiplex PCR, and the TCRdb table lists in-frame clones only, not all of them. The sample lists about 300,000 clones, approximately 79% occurring once. What was sequenced was memory CD4+ T cells sorted from blood. Indicated subset: CD45RA-negative fraction. The receptors here all came from a man aged 25 to 45 in good health.

The chain links TRBV11-2 to TRBJ1-1; 7 positions match TRBD1. Germline assignment: CDR1 SGHAT and CDR2 FQNNGV. The V segment lost 3 bases and the J segment 2 bases; nucleotides outside the gene matches: 3. The CDR3 totals 14 residues. DNA of the CDR3: TGTGCCAGCAGCTTCGGGACAGTTAACACTGAAGCTTTCTTT. It encodes CASSFGTVNTEAFF.

This clone is a singleton in its sample. The chain employs TRBV2 and TRBJ2-1; D gene uncertain. Germline CDR1 reads SNHLY; CDR2 reads FYNNEI. Trimming took 4 bases from V and 5 from J, leaving 9 bases between them. This CDR3 has 13 amino acids. The DNA for the CDR3 is TGTGCCAGCAGTGCGCCCGCTAACAATGAGCAGTTCTTC. Translated, it gives CASSAPANNEQFF.

The gene calls are TRBV5-1 and TRBJ2-4, with a weak D call TRBD1 (6 bases). V was clipped by 0 bases and J by 5 bases, with 15 bases between them. CDR1 SGHRS and CDR2 YFSETQ come from the germline V gene. The CDR3 runs 16 residues. This CDR3 is CASSLVAGVKENIQYF. The DNA of the CDR3 is TGCGCCAGCAGCTTGGTTGCAGGGGTAAAGGAAAACATTCAGTACTTC.

J is TRBJ1-2 and V is TRBV6-6, with D unclear. V shed 8 bases and J shed 1 base, with 11 bases lying between them. The CDR3 covers 13 residues. Germline assignment: CDR1 MNHNY and CDR2 SVGAGI (reference sequence). CDR3 DNA: TGTGCCAGCGCGCAATTGGGTAACTATGGCTACACCTTC. This sequence encodes CASAQLGNYGYTF.

This sequence joins TRBV10-3 and TRBJ2-1; the match to TRBD1 covers 9 bases. The CDR3 has 17 residues. Germline V CDR1 and CDR2: ENHRY, SYGVKD. Trimming took 10 bases from V and 1 from J; bases not matched to a gene: 14. The CDR3 sequence is CATQATAGTGSYNEQFF. The CDR3 nucleotides are TGTGCCACCCAGGCGACCGCCGGGACAGGGTCCTACAATGAGCAGTTCTTC.

The chain uses TRBV19 and TRBJ1-4; tentative D call: TRBD1 (5 bases). Germline assignment: CDR1 LNHDA and CDR2 SQIVND (reference sequence). V lost 9 bases and J 5 bases, leaving 10 bases between the germline ends. The CDR3 is made up of 12 amino acids. CDR3: CASRDENEKLFF. CDR3 nucleotide sequence: TGTGCCAGCCGGGACGAGAATGAAAAACTGTTTTTT.

The rearrangement links TRBV7-2 to TRBJ2-1; no firm D call. The CDR3 is 14 residues long. V was cut by 2 bases and J by 10 bases, with 15 bases left in between. The germline V gene has CDR1 SGHTA and CDR2 FQGNSA. CDR3 sequence reads: CASSLNPDPREQFF. CDR3 nucleotides: TGTGCCAGCAGCTTAAATCCGGACCCGAGGGAGCAGTTCTTC.

This chain connects TRBV6-1 to TRBJ2-2, with D possibly matching TRBD2 (5 bases). CDR1 is MNHNS and CDR2 is SASEGT in the germline V gene. There are 14 residues in the CDR3. Trimming took 4 bases from V and 5 from J, leaving 11 bases between them. The CDR3 DNA follows: TGTGCCAGCAGTGGATTAGCGCTTACCGGGGAGCTGTTTTTT. Its translation is CASSGLALTGELFF.